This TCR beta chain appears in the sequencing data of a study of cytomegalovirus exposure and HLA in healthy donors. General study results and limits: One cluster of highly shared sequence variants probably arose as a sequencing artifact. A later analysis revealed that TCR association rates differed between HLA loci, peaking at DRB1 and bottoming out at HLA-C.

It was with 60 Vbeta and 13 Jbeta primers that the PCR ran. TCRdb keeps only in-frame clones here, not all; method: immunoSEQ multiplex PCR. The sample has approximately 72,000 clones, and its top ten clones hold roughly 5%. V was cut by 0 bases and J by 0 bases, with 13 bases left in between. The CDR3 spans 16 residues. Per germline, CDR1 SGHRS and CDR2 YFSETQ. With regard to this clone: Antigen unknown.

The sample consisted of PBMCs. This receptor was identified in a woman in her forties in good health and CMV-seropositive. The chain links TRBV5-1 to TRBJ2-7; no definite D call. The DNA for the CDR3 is TGCGCCAGCAGCTTGGTTTCCAGGTCCAACTCCTACGAGCAGTACTTC. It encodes CASSLVSRSNSYEQYF.